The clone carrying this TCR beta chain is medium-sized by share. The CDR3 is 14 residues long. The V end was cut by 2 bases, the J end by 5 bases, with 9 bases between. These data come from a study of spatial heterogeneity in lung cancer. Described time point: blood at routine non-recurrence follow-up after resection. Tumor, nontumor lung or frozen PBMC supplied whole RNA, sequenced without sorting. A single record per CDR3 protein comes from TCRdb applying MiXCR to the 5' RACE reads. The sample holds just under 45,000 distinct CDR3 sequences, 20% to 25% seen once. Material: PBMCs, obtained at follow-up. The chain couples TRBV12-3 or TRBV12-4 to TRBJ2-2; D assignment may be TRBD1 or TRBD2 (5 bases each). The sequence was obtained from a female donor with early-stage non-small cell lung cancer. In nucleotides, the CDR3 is TGTGCCAGCAGTTTATGGGGACCGACCGGGGAGCTGTTTTTT. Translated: CASSLWGPTGELFF.